The sequence of this T cell receptor (beta chain) was determined in a study of blood T cell repertoires in COVID-19. Study context: The United States, Italy and Spain provided the acute and convalescent COVID-19 samples.

Sequencing used immunoSEQ multiplex PCR; TCRdb keeps in-frame clones, though not all of them. The sample yields 94,000 or so clones, around 89% seen once. The germline V gene encodes CDR1 SQVTM and CDR2 ANQGSEA. Trimming removed 7 bases at V and 1 base at J, with 15 bases between. This CDR3 spans 14 amino acids. The J gene is TRBJ2-3, the V gene TRBV29-1; possible D gene TRBD2, 5 bases. The TCR comes from a woman over 75 with active COVID-19. The sequenced material came from peripheral blood. The CDR3 DNA reads TGCAGCGCCCTAAATCGGCGGGGCACAGATACGCAGTATTTT. Translating gives CSALNRRGTDTQYF.